A selection of T cell receptor beta chains follows, all from one sample in a study of T cells in Graves' hyperthyroidism and ophthalmopathy. From the multiplex PCR reads, TCRdb called clonotypes with MiXCR, one entry per CDR3 protein. The table has a few hundred thousand distinct CDR3 sequences, 15% to 18% seen once. The sequencing sample was made of blood. These receptors were obtained from a woman under 40 with Graves' hyperthyroidism. Each CDR3 is given with its conserved first and last residue. Each record gives: J gene, V gene, D gene, clone size, CDR3 protein, CDR3 DNA. D genes are given only for firm matches. The size entry is marked missing in some rows and otherwise reads once, few, many or a size class.

J gene: TRBJ1-2; V gene: TRBV5-5; D gene: TRBD1; clone size: many; CDR3 protein: CASSPSSQGYGYTF; CDR3 DNA: TGTGCCAGCAGCCCTTCCTCACAGGGGTATGGCTACACCTTC
J gene: TRBJ2-3; V gene: TRBV7-6; D gene: NA; clone size: NA; CDR3 protein: CASSLDWGSPTITDTQYF; CDR3 DNA: TGTGCCAGCAGCTTAGATTGGGGGAGCCCAACGATCACAGATACGCAGTATTTT
J gene: TRBJ1-1; V gene: TRBV29-1; D gene: NA; clone size: many; CDR3 protein: CSVEETENTEAFF; CDR3 DNA: TGCAGCGTAGAAGAGACAGAGAACACTGAAGCTTTCTTT
J gene: TRBJ2-1; V gene: TRBV20-1; D gene: NA; clone size: many; CDR3 protein: CSAKNFQSYNEQFF; CDR3 DNA: TGCAGTGCTAAGAATTTCCAGAGCTACAATGAGCAGTTCTTC
J gene: TRBJ2-5; V gene: TRBV20-1; D gene: TRBD2; clone size: many; CDR3 protein: CSARAGRKETQYF; CDR3 DNA: TGCAGTGCTAGAGCCGGGAGGAAAGAGACCCAGTACTTC
J gene: TRBJ1-6; V gene: TRBV24-1; D gene: NA; clone size: NA; CDR3 protein: CATSDSLGRSSYNSPLHF; CDR3 DNA: TGTGCCACCAGTGATTCTTTGGGACGGAGCTCCTATAATTCACCCCTCCACTTT
J gene: TRBJ2-1; V gene: TRBV12-3/TRBV12-4; D gene: TRBD2; clone size: many; CDR3 protein: CASSSREGRESEQFF; CDR3 DNA: TGTGCCAGCAGTTCCCGCGAGGGGCGGGAGAGTGAGCAGTTCTTC
J gene: TRBJ2-1; V gene: TRBV9; D gene: NA; clone size: few; CDR3 protein: CASNIRANWEEQFF; CDR3 DNA: TGTGCCAGCAATATCAGAGCGAATTGGGAGGAGCAGTTCTTC
J gene: TRBJ2-1; V gene: TRBV7-2; D gene: TRBD2; clone size: few; CDR3 protein: CASSYRPSGTYNEQFF; CDR3 DNA: TGTGCCAGCAGCTATAGGCCTAGCGGGACTTACAATGAGCAGTTCTTC
J gene: TRBJ1-1; V gene: TRBV12-3/TRBV12-4; D gene: NA; clone size: many; CDR3 protein: CASSNQQRERAEAFF; CDR3 DNA: TGTGCCAGCAGCAACCAACAGAGAGAGCGGGCTGAAGCTTTCTTT
J gene: TRBJ1-5; V gene: TRBV10-3; D gene: NA; clone size: few; CDR3 protein: CAISERQVYSNQPQHF; CDR3 DNA: TGTGCCATCAGCGAGCGACAGGTTTATAGCAATCAGCCCCAGCATTTT
J gene: TRBJ2-1; V gene: TRBV27; D gene: NA; clone size: many; CDR3 protein: CASRSGGGLANEQFF; CDR3 DNA: TGTGCCAGCAGATCAGGGGGAGGACTAGCAAATGAGCAGTTCTTC
J gene: TRBJ1-2; V gene: TRBV30; D gene: TRBD1; clone size: many; CDR3 protein: CAWSHTGDYGYTF; CDR3 DNA: TGTGCCTGGAGTCACACAGGGGACTATGGCTACACCTTC
J gene: TRBJ2-7; V gene: TRBV5-1; D gene: TRBD2; clone size: NA; CDR3 protein: CASSIKEEGLAAYEQYF; CDR3 DNA: TGCGCCAGCAGCATCAAAGAAGAAGGACTAGCCGCCTACGAGCAGTACTTC
J gene: TRBJ1-4; V gene: TRBV27; D gene: TRBD1; clone size: many; CDR3 protein: CASRTTGTGGVWEKLFF; CDR3 DNA: TGTGCCAGCAGAACCACCGGGACAGGGGGCGTCTGGGAAAAACTGTTTTTT
J gene: TRBJ1-4; V gene: TRBV12-3/TRBV12-4; D gene: NA; clone size: NA; CDR3 protein: CASIRAPEIYEKLFF; CDR3 DNA: TGTGCCAGCATTCGAGCCCCGGAAATCTATGAAAAACTGTTTTTT
J gene: TRBJ2-1; V gene: TRBV27; D gene: TRBD2; clone size: few; CDR3 protein: CASSLLGGGLAGPGDNEQFF; CDR3 DNA: TGTGCCAGCAGTCTACTCGGGGGAGGACTAGCGGGACCTGGAGACAATGAGCAGTTCTTC
J gene: TRBJ2-6; V gene: TRBV20-1; D gene: NA; clone size: few; CDR3 protein: CSASALHSGANVLTF; CDR3 DNA: TGCAGTGCTAGCGCTTTACACTCTGGGGCCAACGTCCTGACTTTC
J gene: TRBJ2-5; V gene: TRBV30; D gene: TRBD1; clone size: few; CDR3 protein: CAWSVRDREDQYF; CDR3 DNA: TGTGCCTGGAGTGTACGGGACAGGGAAGACCAGTACTTC
J gene: TRBJ2-1; V gene: TRBV20-1; D gene: TRBD2; clone size: many; CDR3 protein: CSATGLAGVNYNEQFF; CDR3 DNA: TGCAGTGCTACAGGACTAGCGGGAGTCAATTACAATGAGCAGTTCTTC
J gene: TRBJ1-5; V gene: TRBV28; D gene: NA; clone size: many; CDR3 protein: CASSLGSPGDQPQHF; CDR3 DNA: TGTGCCAGCAGCTTAGGTTCGCCAGGGGATCAGCCCCAGCATTTT
J gene: TRBJ2-3; V gene: TRBV27; D gene: NA; clone size: NA; CDR3 protein: CASSDPRGLSTDTQYF; CDR3 DNA: TGTGCCAGCAGTGACCCCCGCGGGCTTAGCACAGATACGCAGTATTTT
J gene: TRBJ1-1; V gene: TRBV6-1; D gene: NA; clone size: many; CDR3 protein: CASSSKGGRNTEAFF; CDR3 DNA: TGTGCCAGCAGTTCGAAGGGGGGCAGGAACACTGAAGCTTTCTTT
J gene: TRBJ1-5; V gene: TRBV18; D gene: NA; clone size: few; CDR3 protein: CASSLQGGGNQPQHF; CDR3 DNA: TGTGCCAGCTCACTACAGGGCGGGGGCAATCAGCCCCAGCATTTT
J gene: TRBJ2-3; V gene: TRBV4-1; D gene: NA; clone size: few; CDR3 protein: CASSQLGPDGISTDTQYF; CDR3 DNA: TGCGCCAGCAGCCAACTGGGACCGGACGGCATAAGCACAGATACGCAGTATTTT
J gene: TRBJ2-1; V gene: TRBV19; D gene: TRBD2; clone size: NA; CDR3 protein: CASSAEPWAAGVRNEQFF; CDR3 DNA: TGTGCCAGTAGTGCAGAGCCCTGGGCAGCGGGAGTTCGGAATGAGCAGTTCTTC
J gene: TRBJ1-1; V gene: TRBV27; D gene: NA; clone size: many; CDR3 protein: CASSFSRNTEAFF; CDR3 DNA: TGTGCCAGCAGTTTTTCCAGAAACACTGAAGCTTTCTTT